This is a list of T cell receptor beta chains from one sample in a study of T cell changes during pregnancy in multiple sclerosis. Sequenced by immunoSEQ multiplex PCR; TCRdb stores in-frame clones only, minus some. The data hold about 38,000 clones, with about 91% observed a single time. The specimen was CD8+ T cells from peripheral blood mononuclear cells, collected after pregnancy. The receptor set was obtained from a female donor with multiple sclerosis, enrolled in a pregnancy study. Each CDR3 is given with its conserved first and last residue.

cdr3_length,v_call,cdr3_aa
13,TRBV30,CAWSIGGAGELFF
16,TRBV4-1,CASSFEPGQGAGEAFF
16,TRBV29-1,CSVRGGRGISNYGYTF
14,TRBV7-3,CASSFSDGGYEQYF
16,TRBV9,CASSVDPTGSHTEAFF
12,TRBV2,CASSEGLLPQHF
16,TRBV9,CASSVASGGGTDTQYF
16,TRBV7-8,CASSLAALTGLYEQYF
15,TRBV7-8,CASSRSGTGGGEQFF
15,TRBV2,CASRIGRQGNTEAFF
14,TRBV6-6,CASEQGGGLNEQFF
13,TRBV29-1,CSVYTGESTEAFF
15,TRBV4-2,CASSPERRSSYEQYF
15,TRBV15,CATSRDSGGADTQYF
16,TRBV14,CASSHPGLAGTYEQYF
14,TRBV27,CASSLLQGTGELFF
15,TRBV15,CATSQGTRTTDTQYF
15,TRBV6-4,CASSDPDTGANVLTF
16,TRBV27,CASSSGRQGFAYEQYF
17,TRBV27,CASSVPWAADRTDTQYF
15,TRBV27,CASSPRRAPYNEQFF
18,TRBV14,CASSQFSGPYIEHNEQFF
15,TRBV7-9,CASSLVARTGATDTF
14,TRBV4-1,CASSQDNRGGHSDF
15,TRBV4-1,CASSARGSLDEKLFF
12,TRBV7-9,CASSPGQLEQYF
14,TRBV6-1,CASGSGESYNEQFF
19,TRBV28,CASSFPRQVARVNTYEQYF
13,TRBV27,CASSFGANTEAFF
12,TRBV7-8,CASSSGGPGYTF
16,TRBV5-6,CASSLGGSSGGETQYF
15,TRBV7-9,CASSLGGPPYNEQFF
14,TRBV2,CASSEGVLNTEAFF
15,TRBV30,CAWSVPDSMNTEAFF
16,TRBV13,CASSLVGQGANNEQFF